This entry features one TCR beta chain sequence. This clonotype was seen repeatedly, ten times or more. Its antigen remains undetermined. Qualities for individual bases were not recorded, and no much larger clone is one base off. TCR beta repertoires were profiled from peripheral blood of 13 young patients with multiple sclerosis to demonstrate the VDJtools post-analysis software. The patients with multiple sclerosis were children and adolescents between about 6 and 15 years of age. From the cysteine through the phenylalanine, the CDR3 covers 16 amino acids. Only the CDR3 portion is preserved as DNA: 48 bases, with reading frame beginning at the first base. A distance of 22 bases separates the germline ends of V and J, which lose 5 bases and 8 bases respectively. CDR1 SGHTA and CDR2 FQGNSA are derived from the germline V gene. The sample is drawn from a study of post-analysis software for immune sequencing data (dated by TCRdb to the mid-2010s). Turning to the overall study: Disease courses on record covered relapsing-remitting, secondary progressive and progressive-relapsing multiple sclerosis, though some patients had no subtype annotation. Patient repertoires were compared against around twelve previously published healthy control repertoires from donors aged roughly 6 to 28 years. A subset of samples was prepared in parallel using single-end sample barcoding, then pooled and co-amplified after Illumina adapter ligation.

What the work shows at the level of the full study, not this receptor alone: The control group was slightly older than the multiple sclerosis patient group. Direct clustering with F measure revealed strong co-clustering of samples prepared in the same batch, which led to a batch-effect correction. Normalized Chao1 diversity was significantly lower in multiple sclerosis patients than controls, suggesting substantial peripheral T-cell clonal expansion. Roughly 5 TRBV segments, including TRBV5-6, TRBV5-1 and TRBV20-1, were significantly more frequent in patients than controls.

The library relied on PCR. Data came from an Illumina HiSeq 2500. To reduce PCR and sequencing biases, unique molecular identifiers were built into the TCR beta cDNA libraries. About 500,000 cDNA molecules were obtained for every 1 to 10 million input T cells, so each molecule roughly corresponded to one T cell. The patient libraries were prepared and sequenced using the same protocol as the earlier healthy control dataset. Samples belonging to the same batch were prepared together, multiplexed and sequenced on a shared HiSeq lane. In the source study's methods: Raw barcoded reads were processed with MIGEC, and single-read molecular identifier groups were discarded before consensus assembly and CDR3 extraction. VDJtools was used for post-analysis of the clonotype tables, and diversity was normalized by down-sampling every dataset to the size of the smallest sample. To correct batch-related cross-sample contamination, repertoire overlap clustering matched CDR3 amino acid sequences but not nucleotide sequences. Starting from the raw public reads, TCRdb applied fastp trimming at Q25, assembled clones with MiXCR and retained in-frame beta chains. Rows are combined by CDR3 protein, so each entry shows the most common genes and DNA. The authors' filters were not applied to this entry. The sample contains about 460,000 distinct CDR3 sequences, roughly 45% of them found a single time. The ten largest make up 9.5% to 13% of the sample.

Recombination joined TRBV7-2 with TRBJ2-1, and the D gene may be TRBD2, 5 bases matching. This TCR was sampled from a girl aged 10-17 years with multiple sclerosis. The sequenced material came from blood. Read as DNA, the sequence is TGTGCCAGCAGCCCTGAGTCTAGCCCCCCTCGCTATGAGCAGTTCTTC. This codes for CASSPESSPPRYEQFF.